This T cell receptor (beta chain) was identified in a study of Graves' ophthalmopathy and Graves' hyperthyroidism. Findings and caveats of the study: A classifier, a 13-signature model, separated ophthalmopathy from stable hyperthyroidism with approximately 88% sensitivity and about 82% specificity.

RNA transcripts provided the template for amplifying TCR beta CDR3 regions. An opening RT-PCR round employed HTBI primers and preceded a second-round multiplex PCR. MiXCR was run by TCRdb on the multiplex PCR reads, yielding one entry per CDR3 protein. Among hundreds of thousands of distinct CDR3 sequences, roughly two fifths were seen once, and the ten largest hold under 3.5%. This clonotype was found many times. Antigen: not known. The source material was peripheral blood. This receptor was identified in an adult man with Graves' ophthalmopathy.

The CDR3 sequence: CASSRPGTTDEQYF. In nucleotides, the CDR3 is TGTGCCAGTAGTAGACCCGGGACTACCGACGAGCAGTACTTC. The V call is TRBV19, the J call TRBJ2-7, with 7 bases lining up with TRBD2. Germline loops: CDR1 LNHDA, CDR2 SQIVND (reference sequence). The V and J ends lost 4 bases and 5 bases, in that order; junction bases with no gene match: 8. CDR3 length: 14 residues.